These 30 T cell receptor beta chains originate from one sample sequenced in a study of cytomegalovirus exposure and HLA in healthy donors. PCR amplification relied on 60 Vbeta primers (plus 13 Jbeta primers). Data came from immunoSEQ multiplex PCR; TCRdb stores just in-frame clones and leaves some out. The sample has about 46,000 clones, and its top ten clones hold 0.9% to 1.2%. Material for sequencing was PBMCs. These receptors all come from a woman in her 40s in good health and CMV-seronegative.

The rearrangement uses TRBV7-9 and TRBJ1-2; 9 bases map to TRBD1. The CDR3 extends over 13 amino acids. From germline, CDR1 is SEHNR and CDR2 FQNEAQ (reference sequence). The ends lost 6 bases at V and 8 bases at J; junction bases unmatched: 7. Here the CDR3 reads CASRTDRGRGYTF. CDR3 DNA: TGTGCCAGCAGAACGGACAGGGGACGCGGCTACACCTTC.

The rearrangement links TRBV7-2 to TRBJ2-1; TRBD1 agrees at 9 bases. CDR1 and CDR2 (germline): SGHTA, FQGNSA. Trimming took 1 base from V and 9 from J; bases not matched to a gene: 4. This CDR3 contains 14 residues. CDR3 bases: TGTGCCAGCAGCTTAGGGGACAGGGTCCCTGAGCAGTTCTTC. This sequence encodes CASSLGDRVPEQFF.

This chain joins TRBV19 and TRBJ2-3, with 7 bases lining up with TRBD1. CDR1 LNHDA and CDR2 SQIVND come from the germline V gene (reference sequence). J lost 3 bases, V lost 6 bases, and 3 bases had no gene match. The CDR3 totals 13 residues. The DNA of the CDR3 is TGTGCCAGTAGCGACAGGGCAACAGATACGCAGTATTTT. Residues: CASSDRATDTQYF.

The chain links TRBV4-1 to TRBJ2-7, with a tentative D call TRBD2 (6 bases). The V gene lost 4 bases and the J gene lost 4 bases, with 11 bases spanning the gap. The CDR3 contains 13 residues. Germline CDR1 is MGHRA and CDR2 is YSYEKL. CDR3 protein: CASSRGTDYEQYF. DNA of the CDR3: TGCGCCAGCAGCCGCGGGACGGATTACGAGCAGTACTTC.

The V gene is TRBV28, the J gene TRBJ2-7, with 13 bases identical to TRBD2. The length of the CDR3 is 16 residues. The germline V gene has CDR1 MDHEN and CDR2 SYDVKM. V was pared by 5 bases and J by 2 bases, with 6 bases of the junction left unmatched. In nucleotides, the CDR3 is TGTGCCAGCAGTCGACCCACTAGCGGGAGGGCCTACGAGCAGTACTTC. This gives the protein CASSRPTSGRAYEQYF.

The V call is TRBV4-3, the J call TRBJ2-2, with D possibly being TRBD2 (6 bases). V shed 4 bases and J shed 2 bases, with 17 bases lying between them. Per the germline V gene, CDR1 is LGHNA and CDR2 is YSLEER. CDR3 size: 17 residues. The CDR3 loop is CASSPRPAGYNTGELFF. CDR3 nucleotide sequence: TGCGCCAGCAGCCCCCGCCCCGCGGGGTACAACACCGGGGAGCTGTTTTTT.

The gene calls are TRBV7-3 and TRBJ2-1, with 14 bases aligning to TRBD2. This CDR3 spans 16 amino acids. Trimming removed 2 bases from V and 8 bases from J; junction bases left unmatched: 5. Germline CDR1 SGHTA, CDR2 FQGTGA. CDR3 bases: TGTGCCAGCAGCTTAGGGACTAGCGGGAGTGAGGATGAGCAGTTCTTC. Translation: CASSLGTSGSEDEQFF.

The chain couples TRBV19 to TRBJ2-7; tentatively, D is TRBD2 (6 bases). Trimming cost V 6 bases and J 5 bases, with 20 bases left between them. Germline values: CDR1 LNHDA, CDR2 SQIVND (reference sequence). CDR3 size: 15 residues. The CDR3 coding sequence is TGTGCCAGTAGCCCTTGGCGGGGCCCGGGTGACGAGCAGTACTTC. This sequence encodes CASSPWRGPGDEQYF.

The CDR3 region has the DNA TGCGCCAGCAGCCAAGAGCCGGGAGTAGCAGATACGCAGTATTTT. Translation gives CASSQEPGVADTQYF. J is TRBJ2-3 and V is TRBV4-1; TRBD2 is a possible D gene (6 bases). This CDR3 region has 15 residues. V lost 0 bases and J lost 4, with 11 bases in between. Germline assignment: CDR1 MGHRA and CDR2 YSYEKL.

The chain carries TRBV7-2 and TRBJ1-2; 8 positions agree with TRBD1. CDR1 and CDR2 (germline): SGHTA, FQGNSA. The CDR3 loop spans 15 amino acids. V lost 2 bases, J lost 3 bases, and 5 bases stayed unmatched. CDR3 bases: TGTGCCAGCAGCTTACCCCAGGGGGCCTACTATGGCTACACCTTC. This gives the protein CASSLPQGAYYGYTF.

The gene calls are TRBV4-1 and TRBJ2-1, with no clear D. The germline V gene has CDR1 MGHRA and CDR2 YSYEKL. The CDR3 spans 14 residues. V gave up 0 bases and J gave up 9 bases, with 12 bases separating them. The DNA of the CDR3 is TGCGCCAGCAGCCAAGAGTCAGCGTACTCTGAGCAGTTCTTC. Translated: CASSQESAYSEQFF.

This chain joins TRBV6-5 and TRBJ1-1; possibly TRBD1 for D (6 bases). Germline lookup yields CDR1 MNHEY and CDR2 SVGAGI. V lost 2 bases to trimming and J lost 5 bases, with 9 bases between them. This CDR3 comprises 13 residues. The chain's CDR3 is CASSYGQRTEAFF. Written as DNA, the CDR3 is TGTGCCAGCAGTTACGGACAGAGGACTGAAGCTTTCTTT.

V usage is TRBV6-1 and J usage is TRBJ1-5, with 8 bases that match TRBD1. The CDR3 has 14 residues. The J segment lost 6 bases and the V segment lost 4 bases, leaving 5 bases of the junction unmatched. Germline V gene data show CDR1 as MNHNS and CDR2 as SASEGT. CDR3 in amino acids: CASSVGTGTQPQHF. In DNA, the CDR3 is TGTGCCAGCAGTGTTGGGACAGGTACTCAGCCCCAGCATTTT.

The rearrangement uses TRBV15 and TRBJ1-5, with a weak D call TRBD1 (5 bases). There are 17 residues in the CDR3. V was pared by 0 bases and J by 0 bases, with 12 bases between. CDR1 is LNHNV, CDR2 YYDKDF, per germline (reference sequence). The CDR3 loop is CATSRDLMGLSNQPQHF. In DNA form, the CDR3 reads TGTGCCACCAGCAGAGATCTGATGGGGCTTAGCAATCAGCCCCAGCATTTT.

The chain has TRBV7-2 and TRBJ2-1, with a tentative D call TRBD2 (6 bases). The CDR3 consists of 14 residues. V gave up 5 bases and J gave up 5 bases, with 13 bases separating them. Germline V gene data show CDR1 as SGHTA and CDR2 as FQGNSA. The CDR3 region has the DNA TGTGCCAGCAGCCCGGGACTTATTCACAATGAGCAGTTCTTC. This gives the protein CASSPGLIHNEQFF. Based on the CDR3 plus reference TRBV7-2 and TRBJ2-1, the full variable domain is GAGVSQSPSNKVTEKGKDVELRCDPISGHTALYWYRQSLGQGLEFLIYFQGNSAPDKSGLPSDRFSAERTGGSVSTLTIQRTQQEDSAVYLCASSPGLIHNEQFFGPGTRLTVL.

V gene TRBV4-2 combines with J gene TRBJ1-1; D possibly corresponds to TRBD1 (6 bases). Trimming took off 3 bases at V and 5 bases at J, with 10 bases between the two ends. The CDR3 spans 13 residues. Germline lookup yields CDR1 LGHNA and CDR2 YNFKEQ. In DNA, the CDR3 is TGTGCCAGCAGCCAGAAGAGGGGGACTGAAGCTTTCTTT. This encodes CASSQKRGTEAFF.

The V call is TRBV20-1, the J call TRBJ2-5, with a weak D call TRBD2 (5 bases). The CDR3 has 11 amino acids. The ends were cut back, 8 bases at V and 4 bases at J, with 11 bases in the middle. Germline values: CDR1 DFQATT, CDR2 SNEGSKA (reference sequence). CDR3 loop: CSLGESETQYF. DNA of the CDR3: TGCAGTTTGGGAGAGTCAGAGACCCAGTACTTC.

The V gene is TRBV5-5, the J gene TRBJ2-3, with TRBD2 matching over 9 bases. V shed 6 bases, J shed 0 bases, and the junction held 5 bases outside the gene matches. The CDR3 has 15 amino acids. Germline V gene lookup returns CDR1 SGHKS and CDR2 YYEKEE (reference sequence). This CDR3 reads CASKITSGSTDTQYF. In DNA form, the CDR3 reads TGTGCCAGCAAAATAACTAGCGGGAGCACAGATACGCAGTATTTT.

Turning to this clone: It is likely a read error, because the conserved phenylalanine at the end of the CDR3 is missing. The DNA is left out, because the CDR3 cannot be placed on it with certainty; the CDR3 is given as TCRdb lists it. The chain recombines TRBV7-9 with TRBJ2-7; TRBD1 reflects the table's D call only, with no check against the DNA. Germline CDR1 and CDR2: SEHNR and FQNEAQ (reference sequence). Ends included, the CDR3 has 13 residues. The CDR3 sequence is CASSLVRQGAHRI.

Written as DNA, the CDR3 is TGCAGCGTGGGGGAGGCCAGCAATCAGCCCCAGCATTTT. Encoded protein: CSVGEASNQPQHF. The chain joins TRBV29-1 to TRBJ1-5, with D maybe TRBD1 (5 bases). V was cut by 6 bases and J by 1 base, with 10 bases left in between. The CDR3 sequence is 13 residues long. Germline loops: CDR1 SQVTM, CDR2 ANQGSEA.

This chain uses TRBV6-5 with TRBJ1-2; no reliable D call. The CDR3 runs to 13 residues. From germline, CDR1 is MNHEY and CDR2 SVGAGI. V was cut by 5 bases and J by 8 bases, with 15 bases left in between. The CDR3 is CASSPARAHGYTF. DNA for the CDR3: TGTGCCAGCAGTCCCGCGAGGGCTCACGGCTACACCTTC.

CDR3: CASSPDRATEAFF. The CDR3 region has the DNA TGTGCCAGCAGCCCTGACAGGGCCACTGAAGCTTTCTTT. The rearrangement joins TRBV7-2 to TRBJ1-1, with 7 bases fitting TRBD1. The length of the CDR3 is 13 residues. The germline V gene encodes CDR1 SGHTA and CDR2 FQGNSA. V shed 5 bases and J 4 bases; nucleotides not matched to a gene: 4.

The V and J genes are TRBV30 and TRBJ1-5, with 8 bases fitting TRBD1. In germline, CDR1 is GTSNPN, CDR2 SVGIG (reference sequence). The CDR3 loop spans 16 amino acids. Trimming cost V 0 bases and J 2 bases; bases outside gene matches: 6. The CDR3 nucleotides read TGTGCCTGGAGTGTAACAGGGGGGGTCGGCAATCAGCCCCAGCATTTT. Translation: CAWSVTGGVGNQPQHF.

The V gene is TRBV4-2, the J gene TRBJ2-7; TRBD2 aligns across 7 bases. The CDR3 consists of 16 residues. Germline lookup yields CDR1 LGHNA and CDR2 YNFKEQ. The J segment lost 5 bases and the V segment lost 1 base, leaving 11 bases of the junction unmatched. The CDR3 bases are TGTGCCAGCAGCCAAGGAGGGAGCGGGATCGATGACGAGCAGTACTTC. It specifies CASSQGGSGIDDEQYF.

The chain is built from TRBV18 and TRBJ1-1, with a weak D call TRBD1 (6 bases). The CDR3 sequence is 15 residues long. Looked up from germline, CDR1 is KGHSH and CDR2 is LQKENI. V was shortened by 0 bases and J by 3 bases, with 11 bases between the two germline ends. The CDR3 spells CASSPPSKGDTEAFF. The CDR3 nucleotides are TGTGCCAGCTCACCACCTTCTAAGGGGGACACTGAAGCTTTCTTT.

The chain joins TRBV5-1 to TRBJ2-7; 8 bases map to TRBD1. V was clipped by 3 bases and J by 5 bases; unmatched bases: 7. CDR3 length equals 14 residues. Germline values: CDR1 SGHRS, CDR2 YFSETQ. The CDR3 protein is CASSWADRGNEQYF. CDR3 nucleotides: TGCGCCAGCAGCTGGGCTGACAGGGGCAACGAGCAGTACTTC.

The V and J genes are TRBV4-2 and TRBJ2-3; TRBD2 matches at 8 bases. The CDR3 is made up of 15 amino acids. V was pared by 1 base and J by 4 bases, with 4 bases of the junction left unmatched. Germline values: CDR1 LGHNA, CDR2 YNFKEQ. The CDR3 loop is CASSQAGGDADTQYF. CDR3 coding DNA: TGTGCCAGCAGCCAAGCGGGGGGGGATGCAGATACGCAGTATTTT.

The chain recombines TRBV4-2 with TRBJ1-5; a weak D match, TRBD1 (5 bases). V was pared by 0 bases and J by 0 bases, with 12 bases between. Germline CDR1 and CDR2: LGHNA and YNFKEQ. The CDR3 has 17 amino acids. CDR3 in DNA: TGTGCCAGCAGCCAAGAAGGGACTGCCGATAGCAATCAGCCCCAGCATTTT. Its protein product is CASSQEGTADSNQPQHF.

Here the CDR3 DNA reads TGCGCCAGCAGCTGGAGGGACCGGGCCCAGGGGACCCAGTACTTC. It translates to CASSWRDRAQGTQYF. This chain links TRBV5-1 with TRBJ2-5; perhaps TRBD2 as D (6 bases). V was trimmed by 3 bases and J by 7 bases, leaving 19 bases between them. Germline CDR1 reads SGHRS; CDR2 reads YFSETQ. The CDR3 spans 15 residues.

This chain's CDR3 is CASSPSLAASYNEQFF. The DNA for the CDR3 is TGTGCCAGCAGCCCGTCCCTAGCGGCCTCCTACAATGAGCAGTTCTTC. The chain combines TRBV7-3 with TRBJ2-1, with 7 bases lining up with TRBD2. Germline V CDR1 and CDR2: SGHTA, FQGTGA. The V and J ends lost 5 bases and 0 bases, in that order; junction bases with no gene match: 7. The CDR3 sequence is 16 residues long. Variable domain in full (rest from reference TRBV7-3 and TRBJ2-1): GAGVSQTPSNKVTEKGKYVELRCDPISGHTALYWYRQSLGQGPEFLIYFQGTGAADDSGLPNDRFFAVRPEGSVSTLKIQRTERGDSAVYLCASSPSLAASYNEQFFGPGTRLTVL.